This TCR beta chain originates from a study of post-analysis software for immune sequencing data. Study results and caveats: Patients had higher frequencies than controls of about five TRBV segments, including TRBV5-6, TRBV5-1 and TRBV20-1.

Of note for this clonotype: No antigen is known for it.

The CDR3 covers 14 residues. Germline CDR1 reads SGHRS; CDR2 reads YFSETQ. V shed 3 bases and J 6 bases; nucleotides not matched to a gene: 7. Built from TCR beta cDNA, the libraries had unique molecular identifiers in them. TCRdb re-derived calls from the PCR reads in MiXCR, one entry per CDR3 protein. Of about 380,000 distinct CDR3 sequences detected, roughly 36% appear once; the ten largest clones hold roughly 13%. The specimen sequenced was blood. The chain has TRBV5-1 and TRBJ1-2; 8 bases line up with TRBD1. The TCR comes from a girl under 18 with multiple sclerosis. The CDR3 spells CASSWQGAADGYTF. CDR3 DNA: TGCGCCAGCAGCTGGCAGGGGGCGGCGGATGGCTACACCTTC.